Listed here are 3 T cell receptor beta chains from one sample, sequenced in a study of T cell responses to AZD1222 COVID-19 vaccine. Assay used: immunoSEQ multiplex PCR; TCRdb lists only in-frame clones, some missing. The sample holds 90,000 to 150,000 clones, approximately 90% seen once. This material consisted of peripheral blood, taken on day 0 of AZD1222 vaccination. These receptors originate from an adult in good health.

This clone has just a few counts. The chain recombines TRBV29-1 with TRBJ2-1, with D tentatively TRBD1 (6 bases). The CDR3 is 11 residues long. V was trimmed by 4 bases and J by 12 bases, leaving 13 bases between them. Germline V gives CDR1 SQVTM, CDR2 ANQGSEA. CDR3 DNA: TGCAGCGTTGGGCAGGGGAAGGTGCAGTTCTTC. It yields the protein CSVGQGKVQFF.

The chain employs TRBV7-8 and TRBJ2-1; 10 bases align to TRBD2. Germline V gene lookup returns CDR1 SGHVS and CDR2 FQNEAQ. The CDR3 contains 18 residues. V shed 5 bases, J shed 4 bases, and the junction held 14 bases outside the gene matches. The CDR3 protein is CASSRSGTSVFQYNEQFF. The CDR3 DNA is TGTGCCAGCAGCCGATCCGGGACTAGCGTTTTCCAGTACAATGAGCAGTTCTTC.

This sequence joins TRBV5-1 and TRBJ2-1; 11 bases are a match to TRBD2. CDR1 and CDR2 (germline): SGHRS, YFSETQ. With 5 bases clipped from V and 6 bases from J, the junction kept 4 bases outside the gene matches. The CDR3 is made up of 14 amino acids. The CDR3: CASRTSGDGNEQFF. The CDR3 DNA reads as TGCGCCAGCAGGACTAGCGGGGACGGCAATGAGCAGTTCTTC.